This T cell receptor beta chain originates from a study of blood T cell repertoires in COVID-19. The germline CDR1 and CDR2 sequences are SGHAT and FQNNGV. The CDR3 spans 16 residues. Trimming removed 2 bases at V and 1 base at J, with 11 bases between. Measured with immunoSEQ multiplex PCR; TCRdb has only the in-frame clones, and not every one. The sample lists approximately 15,000 clones; around 80% were seen once. The chain uses TRBV11-2 and TRBJ1-4; possibly TRBD1 for D (6 bases). The specimen was peripheral blood. This sequence was found in a man in his sixties with active or convalescent COVID-19. The CDR3 DNA reads TGTGCCAGCAGCTTAAACCAGGGGATAACTAATGAAAAACTGTTTTTT. Its translation: CASSLNQGITNEKLFF. Based on the CDR3 plus reference TRBV11-2 and TRBJ1-4, the full variable domain is EAGVAQSPRYKIIEKRQSVAFWCNPISGHATLYWYQQILGQGPKLLIQFQNNGVVDDSQLPKDRFSAERLKGVDSTLKIQPAKLEDSAVYLCASSLNQGITNEKLFFGSGTQLSVL.